This T cell receptor (beta chain) was captured in a study of CXCR3-negative and CXCR3-positive naive CD8 T cells. UMI-labeled TRB cDNA libraries were prepared by 5' RACE. Following a re-call of the 5' RACE reads, TCRdb has one entry per CDR3 protein and lacks DNA. The sample spans 100,000 to 150,000 distinct CDR3 sequences; the ten largest clones claim 0.29%. This CDR3 region has 15 residues. Germline assignment: CDR1 MDHEN and CDR2 SYDVKM. Findings of the study overall: Diversity was high in both naive subsets and much lower in memory cells.

CD45RO-CCR7+CD27+CD95- marked naive CD8+ T cells. On this clonotype itself: No antigen is known for it.

The chain has TRBV28 and TRBJ2-2; lacking DNA, the TRBD2 call made by TCRdb goes unchecked. Material for sequencing was naive CXCR3- CD8+ T cells from blood. As to subset: CD45RO-CCR7+CD27+CD95- naive CD8+ T cells lacking CXCR3 (TNR3-). This clonotype was obtained from a human donor in good health. Some clones in this sample may be carry-over from other donors' samples. This chain's CDR3 is CASLARGAEMVELFF. Filled out from reference TRBV28 and TRBJ2-2, the complete variable domain reads DVKVTQSSRYLVKRTGEKVFLECVQDMDHENMFWYRQDPGLGLRLIYFSYDVKMKEKGDIPEGYSVSREKKERFSLILESASTNQTSMYLCASLARGAEMVELFFGEGSRLTVL.